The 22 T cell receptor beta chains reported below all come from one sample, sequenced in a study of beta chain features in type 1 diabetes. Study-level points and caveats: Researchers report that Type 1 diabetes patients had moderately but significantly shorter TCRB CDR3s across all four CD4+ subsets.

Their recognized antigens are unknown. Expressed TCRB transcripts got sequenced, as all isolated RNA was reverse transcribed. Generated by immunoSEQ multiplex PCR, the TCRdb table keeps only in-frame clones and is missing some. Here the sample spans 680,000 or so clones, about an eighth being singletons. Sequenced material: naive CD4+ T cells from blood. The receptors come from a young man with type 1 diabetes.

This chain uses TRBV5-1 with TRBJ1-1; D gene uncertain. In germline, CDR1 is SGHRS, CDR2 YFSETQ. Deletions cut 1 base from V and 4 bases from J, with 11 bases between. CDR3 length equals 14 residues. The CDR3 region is CASSLSPDGTEAFF. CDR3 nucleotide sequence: TGCGCCAGCAGCTTGAGCCCGGACGGCACTGAAGCTTTCTTT.

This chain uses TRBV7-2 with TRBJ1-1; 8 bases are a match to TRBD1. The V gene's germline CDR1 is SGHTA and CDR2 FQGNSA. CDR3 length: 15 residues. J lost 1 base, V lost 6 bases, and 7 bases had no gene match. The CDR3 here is CASRTPTGENTEAFF. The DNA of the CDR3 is TGTGCCAGCAGGACACCGACAGGGGAGAACACTGAAGCTTTCTTT.

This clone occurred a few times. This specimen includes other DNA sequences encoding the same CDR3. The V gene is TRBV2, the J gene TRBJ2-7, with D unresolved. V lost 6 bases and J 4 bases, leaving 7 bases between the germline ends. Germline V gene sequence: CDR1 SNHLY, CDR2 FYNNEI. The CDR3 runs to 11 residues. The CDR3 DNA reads TGTGCCAGCAGCAGGTCTTACGAGCAGTACTTC. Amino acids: CASSRSYEQYF. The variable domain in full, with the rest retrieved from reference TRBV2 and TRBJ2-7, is EPEVTQTPSHQVTQMGQEVILRCVPISNHLYFYWYRQILGQKVEFLVSFYNNEISEKSEIFDDQFSVERPDGSNFTLKIRSTKLEDSAMYFCASSRSYEQYFGPGTRLTVT.

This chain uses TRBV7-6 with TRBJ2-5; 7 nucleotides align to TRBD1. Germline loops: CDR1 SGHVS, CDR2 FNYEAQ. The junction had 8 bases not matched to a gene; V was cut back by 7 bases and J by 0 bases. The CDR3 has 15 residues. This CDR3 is CASTLLGQNQETQYF. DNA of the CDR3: TGTGCCAGCACCCTCTTGGGACAGAACCAAGAGACCCAGTACTTC.

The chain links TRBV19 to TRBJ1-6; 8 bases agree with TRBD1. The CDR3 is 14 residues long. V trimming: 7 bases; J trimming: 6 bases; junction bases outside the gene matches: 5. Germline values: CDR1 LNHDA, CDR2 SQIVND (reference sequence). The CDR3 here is CASKDRAGNSPLHF. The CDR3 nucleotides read TGTGCCAGTAAGGACAGGGCCGGTAATTCACCCCTCCACTTT.

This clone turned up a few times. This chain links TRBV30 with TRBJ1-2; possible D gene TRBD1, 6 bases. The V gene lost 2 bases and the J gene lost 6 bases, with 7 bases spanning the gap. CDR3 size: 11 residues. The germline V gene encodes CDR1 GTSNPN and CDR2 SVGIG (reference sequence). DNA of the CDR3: TGTGCCTGGAGTAGGGGGAATGGCTACACCTTC. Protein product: CAWSRGNGYTF. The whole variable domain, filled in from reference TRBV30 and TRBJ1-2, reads SQTIHQWPATLVQPVGSPLSLECTVEGTSNPNLYWYRQAAGRGLQLLFYSVGIGQISSEVPQNLSASRPQDRQFILSSKKLLLSDSGFYLCAWSRGNGYTFGSGTRLTVV.

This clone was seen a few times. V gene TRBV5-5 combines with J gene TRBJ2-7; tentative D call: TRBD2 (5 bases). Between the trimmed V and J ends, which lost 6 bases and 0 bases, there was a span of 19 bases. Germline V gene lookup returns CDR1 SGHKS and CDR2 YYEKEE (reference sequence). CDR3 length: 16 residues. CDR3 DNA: TGTGCCAGCACCATCTGGGCTAGCACCGACTCCTACGAGCAGTACTTC. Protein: CASTIWASTDSYEQYF. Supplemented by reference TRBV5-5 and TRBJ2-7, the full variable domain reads DAGVTQSPTHLIKTRGQQVTLRCSPISGHKSVSWYQQVLGQGPQFIFQYYEKEERGRGNFPDRFSARQFPNYSSELNVNALLLGDSALYLCASTIWASTDSYEQYFGPGTRLTVT.

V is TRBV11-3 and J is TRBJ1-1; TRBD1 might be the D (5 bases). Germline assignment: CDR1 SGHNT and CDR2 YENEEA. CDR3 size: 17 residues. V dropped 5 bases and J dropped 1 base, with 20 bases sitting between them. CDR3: CASSLRQRLQGNTEAFF. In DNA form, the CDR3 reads TGTGCCAGCAGCCTAAGACAGCGACTTCAAGGGAACACTGAAGCTTTCTTT.

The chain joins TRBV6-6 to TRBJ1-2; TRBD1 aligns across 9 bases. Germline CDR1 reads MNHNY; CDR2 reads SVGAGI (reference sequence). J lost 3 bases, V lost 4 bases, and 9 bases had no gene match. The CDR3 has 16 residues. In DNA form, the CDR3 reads TGTGCCAGCAGTTCCTACGGACAGGGGATATACTATGGCTACACCTTC. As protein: CASSSYGQGIYYGYTF.

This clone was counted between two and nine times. The CDR3 sequence is CASSYREAGEKLFF. DNA of the CDR3: TGTGCCAGCAGTTACAGGGAGGCCGGAGAAAAACTGTTTTTT. This sequence joins TRBV6-6 and TRBJ1-4; D not resolved. V lost 2 bases and J 8 bases, leaving 12 bases between the germline ends. This CDR3 is built from 14 residues. The germline V gene has CDR1 MNHNY and CDR2 SVGAGI (reference sequence).

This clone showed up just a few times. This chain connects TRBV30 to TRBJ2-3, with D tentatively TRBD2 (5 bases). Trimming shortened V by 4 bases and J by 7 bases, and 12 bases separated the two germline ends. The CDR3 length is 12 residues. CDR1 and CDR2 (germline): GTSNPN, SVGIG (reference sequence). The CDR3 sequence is CAWNPTGYTQYF. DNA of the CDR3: TGTGCCTGGAACCCAACGGGATATACGCAGTATTTT. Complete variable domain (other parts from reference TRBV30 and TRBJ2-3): SQTIHQWPATLVQPVGSPLSLECTVEGTSNPNLYWYRQAAGRGLQLLFYSVGIGQISSEVPQNLSASRPQDRQFILSSKKLLLSDSGFYLCAWNPTGYTQYFGPGTRLTVL.

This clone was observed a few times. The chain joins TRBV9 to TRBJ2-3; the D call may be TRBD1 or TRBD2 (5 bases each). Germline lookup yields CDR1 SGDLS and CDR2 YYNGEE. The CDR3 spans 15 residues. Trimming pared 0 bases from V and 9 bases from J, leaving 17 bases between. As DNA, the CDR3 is TGTGCCAGCAGCGTAGTGGGGACGATCGAATCCACGCAGTATTTT. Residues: CASSVVGTIESTQYF.

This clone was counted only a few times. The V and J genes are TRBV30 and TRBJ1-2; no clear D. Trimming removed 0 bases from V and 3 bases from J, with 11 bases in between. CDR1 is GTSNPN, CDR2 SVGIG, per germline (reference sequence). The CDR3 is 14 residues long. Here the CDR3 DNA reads TGTGCCTGGAGTGTAGACACCGGTTACTATGGCTACACCTTC. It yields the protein CAWSVDTGYYGYTF.

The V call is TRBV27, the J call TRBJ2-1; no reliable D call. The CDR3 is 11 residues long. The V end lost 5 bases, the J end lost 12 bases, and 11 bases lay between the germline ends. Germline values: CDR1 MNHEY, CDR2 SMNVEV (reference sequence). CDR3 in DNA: TGTGCCAGCAGTAGAAACCGTCGGCAGTTCTTC. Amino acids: CASSRNRRQFF.

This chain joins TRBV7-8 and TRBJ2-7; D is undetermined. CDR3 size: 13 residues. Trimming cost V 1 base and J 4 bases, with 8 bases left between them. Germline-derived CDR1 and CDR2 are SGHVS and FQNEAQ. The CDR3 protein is CASSLVHDYEQYF. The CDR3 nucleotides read TGTGCCAGCAGCTTAGTTCATGATTACGAGCAGTACTTC.

In nucleotides, the CDR3 is TGTGCCAGTAGCCTGACGGAGGGGACGATGGCGGAGACCCAGTACTTC. Residues: CASSLTEGTMAETQYF. The V gene is TRBV19, the J gene TRBJ2-5; maybe TRBD2 (6 bases). The CDR3 spans 16 residues. Germline CDR1 reads LNHDA; CDR2 reads SQIVND (reference sequence). V was trimmed by 6 bases and J by 5 bases, leaving 22 bases between them.

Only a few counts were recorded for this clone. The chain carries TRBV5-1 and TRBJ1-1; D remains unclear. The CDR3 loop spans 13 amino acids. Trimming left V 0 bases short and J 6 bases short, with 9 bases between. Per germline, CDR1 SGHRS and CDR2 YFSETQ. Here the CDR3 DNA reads TGCGCCAGCAGCTTGGCCAGTTATGCTGAAGCTTTCTTT. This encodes CASSLASYAEAFF.

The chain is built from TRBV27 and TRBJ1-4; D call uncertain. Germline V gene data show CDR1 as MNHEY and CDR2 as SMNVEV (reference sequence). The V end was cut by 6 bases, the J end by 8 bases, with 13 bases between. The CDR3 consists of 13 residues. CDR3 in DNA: TGTGCCAGCAGCCGGGAGGTTAGGGAAAAACTGTTTTTT. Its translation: CASSREVREKLFF.

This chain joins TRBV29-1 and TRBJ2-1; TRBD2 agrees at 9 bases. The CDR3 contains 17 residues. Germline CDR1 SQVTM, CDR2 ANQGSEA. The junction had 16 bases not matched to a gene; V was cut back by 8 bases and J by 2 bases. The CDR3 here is CSPQIIGSGGPYNEQFF. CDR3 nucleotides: TGCAGCCCCCAAATTATCGGTAGCGGGGGCCCCTACAATGAGCAGTTCTTC.

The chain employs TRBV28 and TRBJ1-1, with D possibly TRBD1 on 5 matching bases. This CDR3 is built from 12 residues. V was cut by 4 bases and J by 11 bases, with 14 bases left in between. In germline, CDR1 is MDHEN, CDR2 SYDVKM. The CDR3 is CASSSGDLGAFF. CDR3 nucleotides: TGTGCCAGCAGTTCGGGGGACCTCGGGGCTTTCTTT.

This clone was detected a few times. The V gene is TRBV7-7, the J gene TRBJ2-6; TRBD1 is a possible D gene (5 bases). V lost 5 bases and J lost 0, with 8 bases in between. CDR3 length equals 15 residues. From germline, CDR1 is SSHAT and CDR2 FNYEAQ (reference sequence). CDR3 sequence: CASSVDSSGANVLTF. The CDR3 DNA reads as TGTGCCAGCAGCGTCGACAGCTCTGGGGCCAACGTCCTGACTTTC.

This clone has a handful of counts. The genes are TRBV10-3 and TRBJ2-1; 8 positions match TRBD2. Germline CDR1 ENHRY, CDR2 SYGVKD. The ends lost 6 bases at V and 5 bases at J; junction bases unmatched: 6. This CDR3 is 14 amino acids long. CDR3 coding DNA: TGTGCCATCAGGCCGGGGGGGGTAAACAATGAGCAGTTCTTC. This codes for CAIRPGGVNNEQFF.